The sequence of this T cell receptor beta chain was determined in a study of CD8 T cells in Susac syndrome. With random hexamers, 0.5 to 1 ug RNA was reverse transcribed. immunoSEQ multiplex PCR amplified TCR beta CDR3 across 54 Vbeta, 13 Jbeta. TCRdb recomputed calls from the immunoSEQ multiplex PCR reads with MiXCR, one row per CDR3 protein. This sample has 150,000 to 200,000 distinct CDR3 sequences, with roughly 94% found just once. Sequencing of TCR beta covered CD8+ and CD4+ T cells obtained from blood. Isolation of CD8+ and CD4+ T cells was performed negatively, whereas enrichment of TEMRA cells was done by FACS. This sequence originates from a human donor with multiple sclerosis. Sequenced material: CD4+ T cells from PBMCs.

CDR3 nucleotide sequence: TGCGCCAGCAGCCGCCCTGGGCAGCGTAATCAGCCCCAGCATTTT. This codes for CASSRPGQRNQPQHF. The rearrangement joins TRBV4-1 to TRBJ1-5; D unresolved. This CDR3 contains 15 residues. The V gene's germline CDR1 is MGHRA and CDR2 YSYEKL. With 4 bases removed from V and 4 bases from J, the gap between germline ends came to 14 bases.